This T cell receptor (beta chain) was captured by sequencing in a study of T cells after somatic rescue of genetic block. Using immunoSEQ multiplex PCR, the repertoire was profiled, and TCRdb retains in-frame clones only, with some absent. The table lists roughly 65,000 clones, approximately 90% of them singletons. The CDR3 extends over 15 amino acids. J lost 3 bases, V lost 7 bases, and 8 bases had no gene match. Per the germline V gene, CDR1 is MNHEY and CDR2 is SVGAGI. The V gene is TRBV6-5, the J gene TRBJ1-5; TRBD1 matches at 8 bases. Source material: peripheral blood mononuclear cells (PBMCs). The origin of this receptor is a man aged 35 to 55. CDR3 coding DNA: TGTGCCAGCAAGGTTTGGCAGGGGGCCAATCAGCCCCAGCATTTT. Amino acids: CASKVWQGANQPQHF.